The clone carrying this T cell receptor (beta chain) was seen a few times. Its antigen remains unidentified. At one end the junction does not follow the germline gene, possibly because of a read error. The record originates from a study of T cells in Graves' hyperthyroidism and ophthalmopathy. Study information: Before any treatment, at initial diagnosis, peripheral blood was collected. Study outcomes and limitations: Most thyroid clonotypes expanded above 0.001 appeared in blood too. The model forecast ophthalmopathy, anticipating it by a median around 6.5 months before onset.

Regions amplified from RNA transcripts were the TCR beta CDR3 regions. The HTBI primer set served for first-round RT-PCR of the TCR CDR3. TCRdb re-derived calls from the multiplex PCR reads in MiXCR, one entry per CDR3 protein. In the table there are fewer than 900,000 distinct CDR3 sequences, about 16% of which are singletons. The CDR3 covers 14 residues. Germline assignment: CDR1 SGHAT and CDR2 FQDESV (reference sequence). The sample taken for sequencing was blood. The V call is TRBV11-1, the J call TRBJ2-4; possible D gene TRBD2, 6 bases. This clonotype was sampled from a man younger than 35 with Graves' hyperthyroidism. The CDR3: CVSSIGRAKNIQYF. The CDR3 DNA sequence: TGTGTCAGCAGCATAGGGAGGGCCAAAAACATTCAGTACTTC.